One and the same sample provided the 10 T cell receptor beta chains below, sequenced in a study of cytomegalovirus exposure and HLA in healthy donors. The assay was immunoSEQ multiplex PCR, and TCRdb's table has in-frame clones only and misses some. The data show approximately 160,000 clones, with 80% to 85% seen just once and roughly a tenth held by the top ten. What was sequenced was PBMCs. The receptors come from a man aged 25-45 years in good health and CMV-seropositive.

This clone was counted a single time. The V and J genes are TRBV15 and TRBJ2-3; D possibly corresponds to TRBD2 (5 bases). The V end was cut by 1 base, the J end by 1 base, with 9 bases between. Germline V lookup: CDR1 LNHNV, CDR2 YYDKDF (reference sequence). This CDR3 is built from 15 residues. The CDR3 loop reads CATSRVPAGTDTQYF. The CDR3 DNA follows: TGTGCCACCAGCAGAGTCCCAGCGGGCACAGATACGCAGTATTTT.

This rearrangement joins TRBV4-1 to TRBJ2-2; no clear D. Germline assignment: CDR1 MGHRA and CDR2 YSYEKL. Trimming removed 0 bases at V and 7 bases at J, with 12 bases between. This CDR3 is 15 amino acids long. This CDR3 is CASSQDQVYIGELFF. The DNA for the CDR3 is TGCGCCAGCAGCCAAGATCAGGTCTACATCGGGGAGCTGTTTTTT.

Turning to this clone: It differs at one base from a far larger clone, so likely a read error. This chain links TRBV11-2 with TRBJ2-7; 9 positions match TRBD2. Germline CDR1 reads SGHAT; CDR2 reads FQNNGV. The CDR3 has 15 amino acids. CDR3 amino acids: CASSEEGTSSYERYF. As DNA, the CDR3 is TGTGCCAGCAGTGAAGAGGGGACTAGCTCCTACGAGCGGTACTTC.

In this sample, this clone turned up a few times. CDR3 DNA: TGTGCCAGTAGTATCTGGCCAGATGGAGCTTTCTTT. Translation gives CASSIWPDGAFF. The chain joins TRBV19 to TRBJ1-1; D call uncertain. CDR3 length equals 12 residues. CDR1 and CDR2 from the germline V gene are LNHDA and SQIVND (reference sequence). V was cut by 3 bases and J by 10 bases, with 12 bases left in between.

The chain employs TRBV5-1 and TRBJ2-1, with 7 positions matching TRBD2. The junction had 16 bases not matched to a gene; V was cut back by 10 bases and J by 9 bases. There are 14 residues in the CDR3. CDR1 SGHRS and CDR2 YFSETQ come from the germline V gene. Here the CDR3 reads CASKVGGRAVEQFF. CDR3 nucleotides: TGCGCCTCCAAAGTTGGTGGGAGGGCCGTTGAGCAGTTCTTC.

The rearrangement joins TRBV5-6 to TRBJ1-4; D ambiguous. Trimming took off 0 bases at V and 8 bases at J, with 8 bases between the two ends. This CDR3 region has 13 residues. Germline V gene sequence: CDR1 SGHDT, CDR2 YYEEEE. CDR3 nucleotides: TGTGCCAGCAGCTTGGTCCGAGAGGAAAAACTGTTTTTT. Translated: CASSLVREEKLFF.

The chain joins TRBV7-8 to TRBJ2-1, with 11 bases lining up with TRBD2. Germline CDR1 reads SGHVS; CDR2 reads FQNEAQ. V lost 1 base and J lost 7; bases outside the gene matches: 3. The CDR3 is made up of 15 amino acids. The CDR3 DNA sequence: TGTGCCAGCAGCTTAGTAGCGGGAGGGGGTAATGAGCAGTTCTTC. Amino acids: CASSLVAGGGNEQFF.

V is TRBV12-5 and J is TRBJ2-7; D gene uncertain. V was clipped by 6 bases and J by 0 bases, with 15 bases between them. CDR3 length equals 15 residues. Germline values: CDR1 LGHNT, CDR2 FRNRAP. CDR3 in amino acids: CASGTPARSSYEQYF. The DNA of the CDR3 is TGTGCTAGTGGCACCCCAGCGAGGAGCTCCTACGAGCAGTACTTC.

The rearrangement joins TRBV4-1 to TRBJ1-5; TRBD1 agrees at 10 bases. The CDR3 runs to 18 residues. Germline V gene sequence: CDR1 MGHRA, CDR2 YSYEKL. V was clipped by 0 bases and J by 0 bases; unmatched bases: 5. CDR3 sequence: CASSQDRDRGHSNQPQHF. The CDR3 DNA reads TGCGCCAGCAGCCAAGATCGGGACAGGGGTCATAGCAATCAGCCCCAGCATTTT.

The chain uses TRBV2 and TRBJ1-2; tentatively, D is TRBD1 (5 bases). V was trimmed by 8 bases and J by 6 bases, leaving 16 bases between them. The CDR3 is 13 residues long. Germline values: CDR1 SNHLY, CDR2 FYNNEI. The chain's CDR3 is CASPPAREDGYTF. DNA of the CDR3: TGTGCCAGCCCTCCGGCCAGGGAGGATGGCTACACCTTC.